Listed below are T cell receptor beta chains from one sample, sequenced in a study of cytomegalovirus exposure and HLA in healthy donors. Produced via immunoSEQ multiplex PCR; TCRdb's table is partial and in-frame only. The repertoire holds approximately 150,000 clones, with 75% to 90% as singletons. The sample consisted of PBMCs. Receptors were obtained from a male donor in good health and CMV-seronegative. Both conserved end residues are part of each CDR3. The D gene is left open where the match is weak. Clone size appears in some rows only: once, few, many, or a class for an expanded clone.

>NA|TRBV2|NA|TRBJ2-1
TGTGCCAGCAGGGCGGTCAATGAGCAGTTCTTC
CASRAVNEQFF
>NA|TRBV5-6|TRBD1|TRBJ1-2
TGTGCCAGCAGCCCCGGGACAGGGAGGAACTATGGCTACACCTTC
CASSPGTGRNYGYTF
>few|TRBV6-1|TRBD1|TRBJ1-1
TGTGCCAGCAGTGAAGTCTTGACAGGGGGGTGGACTGAAGCTTTCTTT
CASSEVLTGGWTEAFF
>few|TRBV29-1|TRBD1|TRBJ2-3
TGCAGCGCAGGTGGAGGACAGGGCACAGATACGCAGTATTTT
CSAGGGQGTDTQYF
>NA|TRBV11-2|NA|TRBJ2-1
TGTGCCAGCAGCCAGGGGGACTCCGACAATGAGCAGTTCTTC
CASSQGDSDNEQFF
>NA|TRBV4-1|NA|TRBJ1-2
TGCGCCAGCAGCCAAGTCGCACCACCTATCTATGGCTACACCTTC
CASSQVAPPIYGYTF
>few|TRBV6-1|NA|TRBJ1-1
TGTGCCAGCAGTGAGGAGGAAGCTTTCTTT
CASSEEEAFF
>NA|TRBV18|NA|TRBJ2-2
TGTGCCAGCTCACCACCGACGCGGGGAGAGATAACGAACACCGGGGAGCTGTTTTTT
CASSPPTRGEITNTGELFF
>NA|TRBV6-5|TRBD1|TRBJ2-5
TGTGCCAGCAGTCCGACAGGGGGCGCGTTGGAGACCCAGTACTTC
CASSPTGGALETQYF
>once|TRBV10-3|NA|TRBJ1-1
TGTGCCATCAGTGACCACTCAGGGTCCCTTGAAGCTTTCTTT
CAISDHSGSLEAFF
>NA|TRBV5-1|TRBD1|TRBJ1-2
TGCGCCAGCAGCTGGGTCGGGACAGGGGGCGATGGCTACACCTTC
CASSWVGTGGDGYTF
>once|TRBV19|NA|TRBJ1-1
TGTGCCAGTAGTGCCCGGGTGAACACTGAAGCTTTCTTT
CASSARVNTEAFF
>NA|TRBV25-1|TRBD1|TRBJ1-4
TGTGCCAGCTCCAGGGGGGCTGAAAAACTGTTTTTT
CASSRGAEKLFF
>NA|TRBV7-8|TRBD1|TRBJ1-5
TGTGCCAGCAGCCAACGGGACAGGGGGCCTCAGCCCCAGCATTTT
CASSQRDRGPQPQHF
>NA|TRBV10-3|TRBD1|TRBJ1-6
TGTGCCAGTCGGACAGGAGATAATTCACCCCTCCACTTT
CASRTGDNSPLHF
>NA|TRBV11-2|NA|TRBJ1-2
TGTGCCAGCAGCCCAGACAGAAACTATGGCTACACCTTC
CASSPDRNYGYTF
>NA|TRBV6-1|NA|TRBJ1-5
TGTGCCAGCTGCGGGGATAATCAGCCCCAGCATTTT
CASCGDNQPQHF
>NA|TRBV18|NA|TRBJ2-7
TGTGCCAGCTCATCCTCGGGGAGCAGGTTCGACGAGCAGTACTTC
CASSSSGSRFDEQYF
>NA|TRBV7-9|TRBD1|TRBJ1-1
TGTGCCAGCAGCCGAGGGGGCGCTTACACTGAAGCTTTCTTT
CASSRGGAYTEAFF
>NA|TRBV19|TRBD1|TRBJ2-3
TGTGCCAGTAGCCAGACAGGGGATAGCACAGATACGCAGTATTTT
CASSQTGDSTDTQYF
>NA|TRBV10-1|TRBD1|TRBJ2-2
TGCGCCAGCAAAGGGACAGGGAACACCGGGGAGCTGTTTTTT
CASKGTGNTGELFF
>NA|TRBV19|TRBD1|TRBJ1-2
TGTGCCACAAAGCCAGGGGGCGCCGGGGACTATGGCTACACCTTC
CATKPGGAGDYGYTF
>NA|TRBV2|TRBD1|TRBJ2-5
TGTGCCAGCAGTGACAGGGGGGAGACCCAGTACTTC
CASSDRGETQYF
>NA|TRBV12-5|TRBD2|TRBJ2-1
TGTGCTAGTGGTGCGACTAGCGGGGGCCCCAATGAGCAGTTCTTC
CASGATSGGPNEQFF
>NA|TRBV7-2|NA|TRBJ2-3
TGTGCCAGCACCAAACCCCCGCCAGCGTTGAAGGATACGCAGTATTTT
CASTKPPPALKDTQYF
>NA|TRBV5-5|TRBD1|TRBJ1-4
TGTGCCAGCAGCTTGGACGTAAAGGGGGCGGTGGGTGAAAAACTGTTTTTT
CASSLDVKGAVGEKLFF
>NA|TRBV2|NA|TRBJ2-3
TGTGCCAGCAGTGCGGGCACAGATACGCAGTATTTT
CASSAGTDTQYF